Listed below are T cell receptor beta chains from one sample, sequenced in a study of blood T cell repertoires in COVID-19. This table comes from immunoSEQ multiplex PCR, and its TCRdb copy is limited to in-frame clones, with some not included. The data hold about 120,000 clones, with approximately 87% observed a single time. Source material: peripheral blood. The receptor source for this set is a woman in her fifties or sixties with acute or convalescent COVID-19. Both conserved end residues are part of each CDR3. D genes are given only for firm matches. Rows give clone size only sometimes, using once, few, many, or a class for an expanded clone.

>-|TRBJ2-7|-|14|TRBV19
TGTGCCAGTAGTATAGGCGGGGACCCCTACGAGCAGTACTTC
CASSIGGDPYEQYF
>-|TRBJ2-6|TRBD1|15|TRBV10-3
TGTGCCAGCGGACAGGGCCTCTCTGGGGCCAACGTCCTGACTTTC
CASGQGLSGANVLTF
>-|TRBJ1-2|-|15|TRBV19
TGTGCCAGTGTCGACGGACAGAGTTTTGGATGGGGCTACACCTTC
CASVDGQSFGWGYTF
>-|TRBJ1-6|-|13|TRBV19
TGTGCCAGTAGTTCAGGGCAATTTTCACCCCTCCACTTT
CASSSGQFSPLHF
>-|TRBJ2-7|-|16|TRBV7-8
TGTGCCAGCAGCTTAGGGGGCCCGACCTATACTTACGAGCAGTACTTC
CASSLGGPTYTYEQYF
>-|TRBJ2-3|TRBD2|16|TRBV7-2
TGTGCCAGCAGCAAGAATGCGGCGGGAGGGGCAGATACGCAGTATTTT
CASSKNAAGGADTQYF
>-|TRBJ2-1|-|14|TRBV27
TGTGCCAGCAGTTCATCGCTGAGTATACATGAGCAGTTCTTC
CASSSSLSIHEQFF
>many|TRBJ2-7|TRBD1|15|TRBV7-6
TGTGCCAGCAGCTTAGAATCGGGACAGCGCTACGAGCAGTACTTC
CASSLESGQRYEQYF
>-|TRBJ1-2|-|13|TRBV19
TGTGCCAGTAGGGACACCTCAAACTATGGCTACACCTTC
CASRDTSNYGYTF
>-|TRBJ2-6|-|13|TRBV5-4
TGTGCCAGCAGCTTCGCTGGGGCCAACGTCCTGACTTTC
CASSFAGANVLTF
>-|TRBJ2-5|-|15|TRBV11-3
TGTGCCAGCAGCTATGGGGGGAGAGGGGAAGAGACCCAGTACTTC
CASSYGGRGEETQYF
>-|TRBJ2-1|TRBD1|16|TRBV29-1
TGCAGCGTTGACCCCCGCCGGGACAGGGCCTACAATGAGCAGTTCTTC
CSVDPRRDRAYNEQFF
>-|TRBJ1-1|-|16|TRBV3-1/TRBV3-2
TGTGCCAGCAGCCAAGGAACCGATAGGCGGCACACTGAAGCTTTCTTT
CASSQGTDRRHTEAFF
>few|TRBJ2-5|-|14|TRBV11-2
TGTGCCAGCAGCCCCGAGACGGGGAAAGAGACCCAGTACTTC
CASSPETGKETQYF
>-|TRBJ1-4|-|15|TRBV5-1
TGCGCCAGCAGCTTGGCCGGGGTAAGAAATGAAAAACTGTTTTTT
CASSLAGVRNEKLFF
>once|TRBJ2-3|-|11|TRBV12-3/TRBV12-4
TGTGCCAGCAAAACTAGTAGTACGCAGTATTTT
CASKTSSTQYF
>-|TRBJ2-7|-|14|TRBV6-2/TRBV6-3
TGTGCCAGCAGTTACTCGGGACACTACTACGAGCAGTACTTC
CASSYSGHYYEQYF
>-|TRBJ2-7|TRBD2|15|TRBV27
TGTGCCAGCAGTTTCTCCGGGACTAGCTTCTACGAGCAGTACTTC
CASSFSGTSFYEQYF
>-|TRBJ2-2|TRBD1|15|TRBV7-2
TGTGCCAGCAGGCGGGACAGGGAGAACACCGGGGAGCTGTTTTTT
CASRRDRENTGELFF
>once|TRBJ1-2|TRBD1|15|TRBV4-1
TGCGCCAGCAGCCAGTCGACAGGGTCCAACTATGGCTACACCTTC
CASSQSTGSNYGYTF
>once|TRBJ1-2|TRBD1|18|TRBV29-1
TGCAGCGTTGAAGATCTAAAGGACAGGGGACCCTCTAACTATGGCTACACCTTC
CSVEDLKDRGPSNYGYTF
>-|TRBJ2-3|TRBD2|17|TRBV4-3
TGCGCCAGCAGCCAAGAGGGGGGCGGGAGGGCCCGAAATACGCAGTATTTT
CASSQEGGGRARNTQYF
>-|TRBJ2-7|TRBD2|17|TRBV19
TGTGCCAGTAGCCCAACAGGACTAGCGGGGGCCATCTACGAGCAGTACTTC
CASSPTGLAGAIYEQYF
>-|TRBJ1-2|-|15|TRBV18
TGTGCCAGCTCACCAGGAGGGGACCTTAACTATGGCTACACCTTC
CASSPGGDLNYGYTF
>-|TRBJ2-7|-|14|TRBV18
TGTGCCAGCTCACCATTAGAACTAGCCAACAAGCAGTACTTC
CASSPLELANKQYF
>-|TRBJ1-5|-|15|TRBV7-3
TGTGCCAGCAGCTTAACGGCAGGGGTGGGGCAGCCCCAGCATTTT
CASSLTAGVGQPQHF
>-|TRBJ1-2|-|15|TRBV25-1
TGTGCCAGCAGTGAATATGAGGGACACCGCTATGGCTACACCTTC
CASSEYEGHRYGYTF
>-|TRBJ2-2|-|14|TRBV5-1
TGCGCCAGCAGCATGGCAGGGAACACCGGGGAGCTGTTTTTT
CASSMAGNTGELFF
>-|TRBJ2-3|TRBD1|13|TRBV4-1
TGCGCCAGCAGCGCACAGGGGAAAGATACGCAGTATTTT
CASSAQGKDTQYF
>-|TRBJ1-2|-|14|TRBV5-4
TGTGCCAGCAGCTTGGTTGGGGGGGCCTATGGCTACACCTTC
CASSLVGGAYGYTF
>-|TRBJ1-1|-|13|TRBV5-1
TGCGCCAGCAGCTCCCCGCTGGGCTCTGAAGCTTTCTTT
CASSSPLGSEAFF
>-|TRBJ2-3|TRBD1|15|TRBV6-5
TGTGCCAGCAGTTCAGGGGGAAAGATCACAGATACGCAGTATTTT
CASSSGGKITDTQYF
>-|TRBJ2-2|-|15|TRBV30
TGTGCCTGGAGTCTGGGGGCGGGAGCGTCCGGGGAGCTGTTTTTT
CAWSLGAGASGELFF
>-|TRBJ2-3|TRBD2|17|TRBV11-3
TGTGCCAGCAGCTTGTTTTATGGACTAGCGGTAAATTTAACGCAGTATTTT
CASSLFYGLAVNLTQYF
>-|TRBJ2-3|TRBD1|15|TRBV7-2
TGTGCCAGCAGCTTACTGGGGCAGGGGGCAGATACGCAGTATTTT
CASSLLGQGADTQYF
>-|TRBJ2-1|TRBD1|12|TRBV24-1
TGTGCCACCGGACAGGCCGACAATGAGCAGTTCTTC
CATGQADNEQFF
>once|TRBJ1-2|TRBD1|15|TRBV11-3
TGTGCCAGCAGCTTAGGGGCCGCTAGGGGGCTCGGCTACACCTTC
CASSLGAARGLGYTF
>-|TRBJ1-4|-|16|TRBV14
TGTGCCAGCAGGCAATGGGGAAAGGGGTTGAATGAAAAACTGTTTTTT
CASRQWGKGLNEKLFF
>-|TRBJ2-1|-|14|TRBV21-1
TGTGCCAGCAGCCCCAACGACAGGTACAATGAGCAGTTCTTC
CASSPNDRYNEQFF
>-|TRBJ2-1|TRBD2|14|TRBV27
TGTGCCAGCAGTTCACTAGCGGGAGAGGGGGAGCAGTTCTTC
CASSSLAGEGEQFF
>-|TRBJ1-2|-|11|TRBV29-1
TGCAGCGTTGAAGAAGGACACGGCTACACCTTC
CSVEEGHGYTF
>-|TRBJ2-5|TRBD1|14|TRBV6-6
TGTGCCAGTAAAGGGGGCAGGGGTACAGAGACCCAGTACTTC
CASKGGRGTETQYF
>few|TRBJ2-7|-|12|TRBV6-5
TGTGCCAGCAGTTCAGATCCATACGAGCAGTACTTC
CASSSDPYEQYF
>-|TRBJ1-6|-|14|TRBV6-6
TGTGCCAGCAGTTACCGGGGGAGGAATTCACCCCTCCACTTT
CASSYRGRNSPLHF
>-|TRBJ1-1|-|13|TRBV19
TGTGCCAGTTATAACAGGGTGAACACTGAAGCTTTCTTT
CASYNRVNTEAFF
>-|TRBJ2-7|TRBD2|15|TRBV7-2
TGTGCCAGCAGCTCTAGCGGGGGGCCTTCCTACGAGCAGTACTTC
CASSSSGGPSYEQYF
>-|TRBJ2-5|-|15|TRBV6-5
TGTGCCAGCAGTTACAGCGAGTTCATGATGGAGACCCAGTACTTC
CASSYSEFMMETQYF